This TCR beta chain originates from a study of technical replicates of blood from several donors. The germline V and J ends were trimmed by 0 bases and 5 bases, with 11 bases remaining between them. Germline CDR1 and CDR2: SGHRS and YFSETQ. The length of the CDR3 is 15 residues. The table came from immunoSEQ multiplex PCR; TCRdb's copy has only in-frame clones and leaves some out. The sample contains roughly 87,000 clones, roughly 94% of which appear only once. The gene calls are TRBV5-1 and TRBJ1-4; maybe TRBD1 (5 bases). Sequencing used T cells isolated from PBMCs. The receptor's source is a human donor in good health. The CDR3 nucleotides read TGCGCCAGCAGCTTGGTGGGGGGGTCCAATGAAAAACTGTTTTTT. Translated: CASSLVGGSNEKLFF.